The T cell receptor (beta chain) described here comes from a study of T-cell memory formation after mild COVID-19. Study at large: For the most part, TCR clusters were specific to one donor. The study, taken as a whole, reports: Among contracting clones, CD4+ were mainly CM/EM and CD8+ enriched in EMRA.

TCRdb itself ran the 5' RACE reads through MiXCR, one entry per CDR3 protein. The sample has more than 120,000 distinct CDR3 sequences; about 19% are singletons. This clonotype has only a few counts. What it binds is unknown. The CDR3 covers 11 residues. Germline V gives CDR1 LGHNT, CDR2 FRNRAP. V shed 6 bases and J shed 2 bases, with 5 bases lying between them. This clonotype was obtained from an adult woman who had mild COVID-19 (a few samples of this study predate the infection). Cell type and time point are not known. The chain is built from TRBV12-5 and TRBJ2-7; no definite D call. The specimen sequenced was PBMCs or a T cell subset sorted from them (not recorded which). The CDR3 coding sequence is TGTGCTAGTGGACACGCCTACGAGCAGTACTTC. The encoded protein is CASGHAYEQYF. The full variable domain, with the rest looked up from reference TRBV12-5 and TRBJ2-7, is DARVTQTPRHKVTEMGQEVTMRCQPILGHNTVFWYRQTMMQGLELLAYFRNRAPLDDSGMPKDRFSAEMPDATLATLKIQPSEPRDSAVYFCASGHAYEQYFGPGTRLTVT.